The present entry profiles one TCR beta chain with its context. This specimen belongs to a study of blood T cell repertoires in COVID-19. Study in general: Acute and convalescent COVID-19 specimens originated in the United States, Italy and Spain. PBMCs, B-cell-depleted T cells, or T cells were the source of the cDNA or gDNA that made up the material.

This CDR3 is 13 amino acids long. Germline V lookup: CDR1 MNHNY, CDR2 SVGAGI (reference sequence). Trimming left V 6 bases short and J 6 bases short, with 14 bases between. Libraries were prepared by immunoSEQ multiplex PCR; TCRdb keeps only in-frame clonotypes and omits some of them. The sample shows around 280,000 clones, more than 85% of them seen only once. The J gene is TRBJ1-1, the V gene TRBV6-6, with TRBD1 as a possible D gene (6 bases). This TCR came from a man between 65 and 85 years old with acute or convalescent COVID-19. Input material: peripheral blood. The CDR3 sequence is CASRLNQGSEAFF. The DNA of the CDR3 is TGTGCCAGCAGACTGAACCAGGGGTCTGAAGCTTTCTTT.